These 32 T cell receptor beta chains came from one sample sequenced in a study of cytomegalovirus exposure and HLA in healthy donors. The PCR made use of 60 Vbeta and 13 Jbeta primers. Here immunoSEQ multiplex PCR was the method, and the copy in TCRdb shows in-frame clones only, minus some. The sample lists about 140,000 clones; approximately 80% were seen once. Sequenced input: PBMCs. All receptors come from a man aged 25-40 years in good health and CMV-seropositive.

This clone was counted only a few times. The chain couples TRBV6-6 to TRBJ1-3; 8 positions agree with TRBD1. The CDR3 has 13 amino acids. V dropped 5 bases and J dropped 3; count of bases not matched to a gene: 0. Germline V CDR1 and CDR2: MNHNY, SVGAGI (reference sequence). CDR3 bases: TGTGCCAGCAGTGGACAGGGTGGAAACACCATATATTTT. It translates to CASSGQGGNTIYF.

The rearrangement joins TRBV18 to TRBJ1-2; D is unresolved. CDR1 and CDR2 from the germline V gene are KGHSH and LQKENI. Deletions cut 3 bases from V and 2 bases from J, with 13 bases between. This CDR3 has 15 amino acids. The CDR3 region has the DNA TGTGCCAGCTCACCTCTGGAGAAGTCCAACTATGGCTACACCTTC. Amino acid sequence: CASSPLEKSNYGYTF.

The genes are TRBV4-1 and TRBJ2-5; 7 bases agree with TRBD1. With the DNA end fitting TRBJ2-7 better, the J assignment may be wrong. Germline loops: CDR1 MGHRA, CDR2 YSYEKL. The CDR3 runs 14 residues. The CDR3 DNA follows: TGCGCCAGCAGTCCCGACAGGGATCGTTACGAGCAGTACTTC. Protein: CASSPDRDRYEQYF.

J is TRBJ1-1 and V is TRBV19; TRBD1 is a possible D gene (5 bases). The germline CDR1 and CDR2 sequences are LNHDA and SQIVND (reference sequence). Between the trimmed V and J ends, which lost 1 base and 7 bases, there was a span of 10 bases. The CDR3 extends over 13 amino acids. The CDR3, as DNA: TGTGCCAGTAGTATAGGGGCAGGGCTTGAAGCTTTCTTT. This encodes CASSIGAGLEAFF.

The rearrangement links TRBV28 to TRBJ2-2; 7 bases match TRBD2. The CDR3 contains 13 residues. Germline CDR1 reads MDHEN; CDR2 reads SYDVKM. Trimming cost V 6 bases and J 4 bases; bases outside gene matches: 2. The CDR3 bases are TGTGCCAGCAGCCGCGGGGGCACCGGGGAGCTGTTTTTT. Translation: CASSRGGTGELFF.

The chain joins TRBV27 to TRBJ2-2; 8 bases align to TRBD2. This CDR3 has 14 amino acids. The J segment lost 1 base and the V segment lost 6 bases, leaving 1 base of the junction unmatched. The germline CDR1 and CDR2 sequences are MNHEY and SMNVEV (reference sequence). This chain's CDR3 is CASRTSGNTGELFF. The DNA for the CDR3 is TGTGCCAGCAGAACTAGCGGGAACACCGGGGAGCTGTTTTTT.

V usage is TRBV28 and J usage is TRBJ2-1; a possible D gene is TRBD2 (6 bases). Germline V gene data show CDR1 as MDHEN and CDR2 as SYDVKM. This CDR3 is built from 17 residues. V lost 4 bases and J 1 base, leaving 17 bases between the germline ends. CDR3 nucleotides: TGTGCCAGCAGTTCTCAAAGAACTAGCCGTTCCTACAATGAGCAGTTCTTC. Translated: CASSSQRTSRSYNEQFF.

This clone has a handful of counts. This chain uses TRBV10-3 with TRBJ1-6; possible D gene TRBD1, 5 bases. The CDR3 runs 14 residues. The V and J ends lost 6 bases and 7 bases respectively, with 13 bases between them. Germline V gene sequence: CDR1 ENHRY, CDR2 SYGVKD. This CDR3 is CAISRDLGNSPLHF. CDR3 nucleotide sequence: TGTGCCATCAGCCGGGACTTAGGGAATTCACCCCTCCACTTT.

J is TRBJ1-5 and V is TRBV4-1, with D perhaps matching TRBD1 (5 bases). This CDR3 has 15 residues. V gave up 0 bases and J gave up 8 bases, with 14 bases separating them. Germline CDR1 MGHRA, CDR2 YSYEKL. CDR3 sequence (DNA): TGCGCCAGCAGCCAAGAGGTTCGGGGGTTGGAGCCCCAGCATTTT. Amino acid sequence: CASSQEVRGLEPQHF.

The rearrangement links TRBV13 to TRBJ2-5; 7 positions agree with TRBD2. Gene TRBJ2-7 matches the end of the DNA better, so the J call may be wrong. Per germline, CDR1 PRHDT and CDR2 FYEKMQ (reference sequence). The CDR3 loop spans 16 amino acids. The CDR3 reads CASSSLWRGTRYEQYF. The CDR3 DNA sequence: TGTGCCAGCAGCTCACTATGGCGGGGGACGCGATACGAGCAGTACTTC.

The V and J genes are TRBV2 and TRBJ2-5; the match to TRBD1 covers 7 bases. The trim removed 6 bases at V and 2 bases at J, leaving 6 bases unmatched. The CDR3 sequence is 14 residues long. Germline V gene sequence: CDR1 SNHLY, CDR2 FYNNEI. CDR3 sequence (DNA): TGTGCCAGCAGGCAGGGACAGCCACAAGAGACCCAGTACTTC. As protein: CASRQGQPQETQYF.

CDR3: CASSFIRSSGNTIYF. Here the CDR3 DNA reads TGTGCCAGCAGCTTTATCCGTAGCTCTGGAAACACCATATATTTT. This chain uses TRBV11-2 with TRBJ1-3, with D unclear. The V end lost 3 bases, the J end lost 0 bases, and 9 bases lay between the germline ends. The CDR3 spans 15 residues. Looked up from germline, CDR1 is SGHAT and CDR2 is FQNNGV.

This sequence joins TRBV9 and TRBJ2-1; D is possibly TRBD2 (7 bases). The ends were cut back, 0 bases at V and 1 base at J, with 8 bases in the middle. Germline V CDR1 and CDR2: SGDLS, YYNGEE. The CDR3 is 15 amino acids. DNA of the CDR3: TGTGCCAGCAGCGTAGAGGGGGGGTCCTACAATGAGCAGTTCTTC. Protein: CASSVEGGSYNEQFF.

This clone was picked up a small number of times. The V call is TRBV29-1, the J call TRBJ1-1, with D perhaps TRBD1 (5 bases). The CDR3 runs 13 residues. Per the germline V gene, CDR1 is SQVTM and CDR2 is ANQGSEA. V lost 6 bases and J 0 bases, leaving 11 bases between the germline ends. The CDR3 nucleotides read TGCAGCGTCCAGGGTCGGATGAACACTGAAGCTTTCTTT. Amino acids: CSVQGRMNTEAFF. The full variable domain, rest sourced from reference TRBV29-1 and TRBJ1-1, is SAVISQKPSRDICQRGTSLTIQCQVDSQVTMMFWYRQQPGQSLTLIATANQGSEATYESGFVIDKFPISRPNLTFSTLTVSNMSPEDSSIYLCSVQGRMNTEAFFGQGTRLTVV.

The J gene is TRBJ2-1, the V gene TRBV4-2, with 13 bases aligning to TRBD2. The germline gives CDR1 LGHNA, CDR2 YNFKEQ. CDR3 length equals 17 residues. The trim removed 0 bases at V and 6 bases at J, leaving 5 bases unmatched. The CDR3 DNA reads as TGTGCCAGCAGCCAAGATCCACTAGCGGGAGGGGGCAATGAGCAGTTCTTC. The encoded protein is CASSQDPLAGGGNEQFF.

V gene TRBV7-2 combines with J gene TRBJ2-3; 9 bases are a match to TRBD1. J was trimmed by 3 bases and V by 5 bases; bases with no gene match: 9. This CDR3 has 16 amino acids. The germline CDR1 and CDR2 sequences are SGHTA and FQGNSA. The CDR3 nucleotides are TGTGCCAGCAGCCCCCCGGGACAGGGTCGGACAGATACGCAGTATTTT. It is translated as CASSPPGQGRTDTQYF.

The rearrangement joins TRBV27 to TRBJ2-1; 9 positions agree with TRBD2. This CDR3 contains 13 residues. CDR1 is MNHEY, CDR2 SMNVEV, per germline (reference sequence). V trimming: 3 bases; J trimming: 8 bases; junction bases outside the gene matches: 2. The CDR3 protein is CASSFLAGYEQFF. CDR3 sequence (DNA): TGTGCCAGCAGTTTCCTAGCGGGGTATGAGCAGTTCTTC.

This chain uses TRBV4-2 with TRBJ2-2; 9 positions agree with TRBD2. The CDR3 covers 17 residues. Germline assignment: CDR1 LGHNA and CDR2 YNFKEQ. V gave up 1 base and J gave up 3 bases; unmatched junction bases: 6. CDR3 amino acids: CASSQGVIAGDTGELFF. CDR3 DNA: TGTGCCAGCAGCCAAGGAGTAATAGCGGGAGACACCGGGGAGCTGTTTTTT.

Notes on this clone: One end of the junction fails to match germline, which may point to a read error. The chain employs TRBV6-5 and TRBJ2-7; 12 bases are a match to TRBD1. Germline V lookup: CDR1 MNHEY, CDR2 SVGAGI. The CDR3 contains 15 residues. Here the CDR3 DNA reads TGTGCCAGCAGTTACGCCTCCGGGACAGGGGGCGCCTTAATATTC. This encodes CASSYASGTGGALIF.

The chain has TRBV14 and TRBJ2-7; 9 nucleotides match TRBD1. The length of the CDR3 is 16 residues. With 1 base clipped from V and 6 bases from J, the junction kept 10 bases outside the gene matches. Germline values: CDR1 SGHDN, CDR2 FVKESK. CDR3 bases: TGTGCCAGCAGCCAAGTAGGTGCGGACAGGGGTGGCGAGCAGTACTTC. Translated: CASSQVGADRGGEQYF.

The chain's CDR3 is CASSLGSGVLNNEQFF. DNA of the CDR3: TGTGCCAGCAGCTTGGGGTCAGGGGTTTTGAACAATGAGCAGTTCTTC. The genes are TRBV5-6 and TRBJ2-1, with a possible D match to TRBD1 (6 bases). This CDR3 has 16 amino acids. Trimming removed 0 bases from V and 5 bases from J, with 15 bases in between. Germline lookup yields CDR1 SGHDT and CDR2 YYEEEE.

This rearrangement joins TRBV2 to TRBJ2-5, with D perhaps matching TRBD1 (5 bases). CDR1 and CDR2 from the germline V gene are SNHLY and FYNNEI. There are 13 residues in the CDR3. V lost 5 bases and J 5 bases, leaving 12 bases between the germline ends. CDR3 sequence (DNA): TGTGCCAGCAGTCACAGGTTACAGGAGACCCAGTACTTC. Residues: CASSHRLQETQYF.

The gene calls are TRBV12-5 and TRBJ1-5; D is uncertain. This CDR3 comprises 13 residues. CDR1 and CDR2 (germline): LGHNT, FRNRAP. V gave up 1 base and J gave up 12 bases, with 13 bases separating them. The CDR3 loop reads CASGLAITGFQHF. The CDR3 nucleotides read TGTGCTAGTGGTTTGGCAATCACGGGGTTCCAGCATTTT. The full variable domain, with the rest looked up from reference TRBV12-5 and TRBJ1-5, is DARVTQTPRHKVTEMGQEVTMRCQPILGHNTVFWYRQTMMQGLELLAYFRNRAPLDDSGMPKDRFSAEMPDATLATLKIQPSEPRDSAVYFCASGLAITGFQHFGDGTRLSIL.

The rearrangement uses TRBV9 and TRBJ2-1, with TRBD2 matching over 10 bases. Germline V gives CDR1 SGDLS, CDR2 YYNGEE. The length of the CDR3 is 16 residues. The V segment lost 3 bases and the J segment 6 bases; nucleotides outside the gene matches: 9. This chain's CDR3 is CASSATELAGPNEQFF. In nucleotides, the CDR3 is TGTGCCAGCAGCGCGACTGAACTAGCGGGACCCAATGAGCAGTTCTTC.

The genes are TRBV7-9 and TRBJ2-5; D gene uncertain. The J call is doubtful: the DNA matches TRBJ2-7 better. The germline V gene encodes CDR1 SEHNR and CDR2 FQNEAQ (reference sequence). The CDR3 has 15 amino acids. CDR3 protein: CASSLAYSSPYEQYF. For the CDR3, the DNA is TGTGCCAGCAGCTTAGCTTACAGTTCCCCCTACGAGCAGTACTTC.

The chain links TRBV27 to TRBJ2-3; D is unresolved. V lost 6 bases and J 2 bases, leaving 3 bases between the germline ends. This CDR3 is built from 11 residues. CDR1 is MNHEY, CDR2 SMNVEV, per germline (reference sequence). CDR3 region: CASRYTDTQYF. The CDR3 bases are TGTGCCAGCAGATACACAGATACGCAGTATTTT.

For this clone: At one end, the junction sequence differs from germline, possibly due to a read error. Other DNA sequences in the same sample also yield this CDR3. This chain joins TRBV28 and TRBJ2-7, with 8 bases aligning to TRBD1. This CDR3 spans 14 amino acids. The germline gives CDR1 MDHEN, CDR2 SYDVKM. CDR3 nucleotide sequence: TGCGCCAGCAGTGGACAGGGTTGGTACCACGAGCAGTACTTC. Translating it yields CASSGQGWYHEQYF.

DNA for the CDR3: TGTGCCAGCAGCTTAAGGGGGCAAGCCACCTACAATGAGCAGTTCTTC. It yields the protein CASSLRGQATYNEQFF. The J gene is TRBJ2-1, the V gene TRBV7-3; possibly TRBD1 for D (6 bases). The CDR3 runs to 16 residues. V lost 1 base and J lost 2, with 12 bases in between. Per germline, CDR1 SGHTA and CDR2 FQGTGA.

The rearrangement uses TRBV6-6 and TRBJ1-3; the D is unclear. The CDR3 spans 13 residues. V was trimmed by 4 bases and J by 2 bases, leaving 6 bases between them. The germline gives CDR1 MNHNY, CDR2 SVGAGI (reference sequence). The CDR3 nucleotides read TGTGCCAGCAGTTCCTCCACTGGAAACACCATATATTTT. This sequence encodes CASSSSTGNTIYF.

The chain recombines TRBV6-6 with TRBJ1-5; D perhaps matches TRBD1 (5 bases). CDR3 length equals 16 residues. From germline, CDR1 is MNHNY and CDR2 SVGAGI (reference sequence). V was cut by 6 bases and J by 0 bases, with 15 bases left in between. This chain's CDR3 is CASRTQGGLSNQPQHF. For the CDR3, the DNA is TGTGCCAGCAGGACTCAGGGTGGGCTTAGCAATCAGCCCCAGCATTTT.

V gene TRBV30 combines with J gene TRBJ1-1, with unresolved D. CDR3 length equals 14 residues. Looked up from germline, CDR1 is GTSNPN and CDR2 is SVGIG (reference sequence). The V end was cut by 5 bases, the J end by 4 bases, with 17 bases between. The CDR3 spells CAWAWASVGTEAFF. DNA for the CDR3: TGTGCCTGGGCATGGGCCTCGGTTGGCACTGAAGCTTTCTTT. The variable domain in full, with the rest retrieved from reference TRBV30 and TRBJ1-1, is SQTIHQWPATLVQPVGSPLSLECTVEGTSNPNLYWYRQAAGRGLQLLFYSVGIGQISSEVPQNLSASRPQDRQFILSSKKLLLSDSGFYLCAWAWASVGTEAFFGQGTRLTVV.

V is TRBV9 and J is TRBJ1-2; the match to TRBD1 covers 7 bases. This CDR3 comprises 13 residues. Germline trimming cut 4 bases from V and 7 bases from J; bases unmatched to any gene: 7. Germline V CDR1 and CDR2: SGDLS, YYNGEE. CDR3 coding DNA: TGTGCCAGCAGCCTATGGACAGGAAGTGGCTACACCTTC. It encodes CASSLWTGSGYTF.